The 19 T cell receptor beta chains reported below all come from one sample, sequenced in a study of cytomegalovirus exposure and HLA in healthy donors. The PCR ran on 60 Vbeta and 13 Jbeta primers. Repertoires were generated with immunoSEQ multiplex PCR, while TCRdb's copy carries only in-frame clones and drops some. The data hold under 300,000 clones, with roughly 85% observed a single time. The sequenced sample was PBMCs. These receptors were obtained from a man aged 35 to 55 in good health and CMV-seropositive.

The V call is TRBV4-1, the J call TRBJ2-7; D is ambiguous. CDR1 and CDR2 (germline): MGHRA, YSYEKL. Trimming left V 1 base short and J 3 bases short, with 19 bases between. CDR3 size: 17 residues. CDR3 region: CASSQAVGQNQHYEQYF. Here the CDR3 DNA reads TGCGCCAGCAGCCAAGCGGTTGGGCAAAACCAACACTACGAGCAGTACTTC.

This chain links TRBV5-4 with TRBJ2-7, with TRBD2 matching 7 bases. Losses at the gene ends were 0 bases for V and 5 bases for J; bases not matched to a gene: 8. Per germline, CDR1 SGHNT and CDR2 YYREEE (reference sequence). This CDR3 region has 15 residues. DNA for the CDR3: TGTGCCAGCAGCTTGGCTAGCGGAAGTCAGCACGAGCAGTACTTC. As protein: CASSLASGSQHEQYF.

The chain couples TRBV7-3 to TRBJ2-1; D remains unclear. CDR1 SGHTA and CDR2 FQGTGA come from the germline V gene. V was pared by 1 base and J by 0 bases, with 4 bases between. The CDR3 spans 14 residues. The CDR3 DNA is TGTGCCAGCAGCTTAAGTAGCTCCTACAATGAGCAGTTCTTC. This sequence encodes CASSLSSSYNEQFF. Together with reference TRBV7-3 and TRBJ2-1, the CDR3 gives the full variable domain: GAGVSQTPSNKVTEKGKYVELRCDPISGHTALYWYRQSLGQGPEFLIYFQGTGAADDSGLPNDRFFAVRPEGSVSTLKIQRTERGDSAVYLCASSLSSSYNEQFFGPGTRLTVL.

The CDR3 reads CASSYSRGVPYEQYF. The DNA of the CDR3 is TGTGCCAGCAGTTACTCCCGCGGAGTCCCCTACGAGCAGTACTTC. The chain joins TRBV6-6 to TRBJ2-7; D unclear. Germline values: CDR1 MNHNY, CDR2 SVGAGI (reference sequence). The CDR3 runs to 15 residues. Trimming took 0 bases from V and 2 from J, leaving 11 bases between them.

This clone was seen once. This sequence joins TRBV27 and TRBJ1-6; no reliable D call. CDR1 MNHEY and CDR2 SMNVEV come from the germline V gene (reference sequence). This CDR3 has 14 residues. V was trimmed by 3 bases and J by 13 bases, leaving 16 bases between them. The CDR3 DNA follows: TGTGCCAGCAGTTTGATGTCGCCTCCGGGGCCCCTCCACTTT. This encodes CASSLMSPPGPLHF.

The genes are TRBV5-5 and TRBJ1-5, with a possible D match to TRBD1 (6 bases). Germline CDR1 reads SGHKS; CDR2 reads YYEKEE (reference sequence). The CDR3 covers 16 residues. Trimming stripped 0 bases from V and 4 bases from J, with 14 bases between. The CDR3 spells CASSLGAGDRNQPQHF. CDR3 nucleotides: TGTGCCAGCAGCTTGGGGGCAGGGGATAGAAATCAGCCCCAGCATTTT.

The chain uses TRBV7-2 and TRBJ2-7, with D possibly matching TRBD1 (5 bases). CDR3 length: 14 amino acids. CDR1 and CDR2 (germline): SGHTA, FQGNSA. The V end lost 0 bases, the J end lost 0 bases, and 6 bases lay between the germline ends. CDR3: CASSLAGPSYEQYF. CDR3 sequence (DNA): TGTGCCAGCAGCTTAGCGGGGCCCTCCTACGAGCAGTACTTC.

The chain couples TRBV6-1 to TRBJ2-7; the match to TRBD2 covers 10 bases. In germline, CDR1 is MNHNS, CDR2 SASEGT. The CDR3 loop spans 15 amino acids. The trim removed 5 bases at V and 3 bases at J, leaving 7 bases unmatched. CDR3 sequence reads: CASSSGLAGVYEQYF. The DNA of the CDR3 is TGTGCCAGCAGTTCGGGTCTAGCGGGAGTCTACGAGCAGTACTTC.

CDR3 in DNA: TGTGCCAGCAGTCTCGCAGGGGCAGGGTACAATGAGCAGTTCTTC. It codes for CASSLAGAGYNEQFF. This chain uses TRBV27 with TRBJ2-1; D possibly corresponds to TRBD1 (6 bases). CDR3 length: 15 residues. The V and J ends lost 5 bases and 4 bases respectively, with 15 bases between them. Germline values: CDR1 MNHEY, CDR2 SMNVEV (reference sequence).

The rearrangement links TRBV28 to TRBJ1-1, with 7 bases fitting TRBD1. The CDR3 contains 16 residues. Germline V gene sequence: CDR1 MDHEN, CDR2 SYDVKM. The junction had 17 bases not matched to a gene; V was cut back by 6 bases and J by 7 bases. CDR3 loop: CASSSHFQGVKDEAFF. The CDR3 DNA is TGTGCCAGCAGCTCCCACTTTCAGGGGGTCAAAGATGAAGCTTTCTTT.

This chain connects TRBV27 to TRBJ1-1; TRBD1 might be the D (6 bases). This CDR3 spans 14 amino acids. CDR1 is MNHEY and CDR2 is SMNVEV in the germline V gene (reference sequence). V lost 5 bases, J lost 1 base, and 11 bases lay in between. CDR3 residues: CASSPDRKNTEAFF. The CDR3 DNA sequence: TGTGCCAGCAGTCCAGACAGGAAGAACACTGAAGCTTTCTTT.

The rearrangement uses TRBV18 and TRBJ1-1; no firm D call. CDR1 KGHSH and CDR2 LQKENI come from the germline V gene. CDR3 length: 16 amino acids. V was shortened by 2 bases and J by 1 base, with 14 bases between the two germline ends. The CDR3 is CASSPTVGSQNTEAFF. Written as DNA, the CDR3 is TGTGCCAGCTCACCAACAGTAGGCAGCCAGAACACTGAAGCTTTCTTT.

This clone was detected only a few times. CDR3 DNA: TGTGCCAGCAGCGAGAACCGGAACACTGAAGCTTTCTTT. This translates into CASSENRNTEAFF. V usage is TRBV11-1 and J usage is TRBJ1-1; D not certain. Trimming shortened V by 5 bases and J by 1 base, and 8 bases separated the two germline ends. Germline V lookup: CDR1 SGHAT, CDR2 FQDESV (reference sequence). The CDR3 extends over 13 amino acids.

The chain joins TRBV6-1 to TRBJ2-7; 7 nucleotides align to TRBD1. The CDR3 sequence is 16 residues long. The germline gives CDR1 MNHNS, CDR2 SASEGT. Germline trimming cut 0 bases from V and 1 base from J; bases unmatched to any gene: 6. The chain's CDR3 is CASSEAPGTASYEQYF. The CDR3 DNA follows: TGTGCCAGCAGTGAAGCCCCAGGGACAGCTTCCTACGAGCAGTACTTC.

V gene TRBV10-2 combines with J gene TRBJ1-1, with 11 nucleotides matching TRBD1. Per the germline V gene, CDR1 is WSHSY and CDR2 is SAAADI. CDR3 length: 15 amino acids. With V trimmed by 8 bases and J by 7 bases, 12 bases remained unmatched. Here the CDR3 DNA reads TGCGCCAGCTCACAAGGGTCGGGACAGGGGGTTGAAGCTTTCTTT. Translating gives CASSQGSGQGVEAFF.

J is TRBJ2-1 and V is TRBV4-1; perhaps TRBD2 as D (5 bases). Trimming cost V 3 bases and J 8 bases, with 11 bases left between them. The CDR3 sequence is 13 residues long. The germline gives CDR1 MGHRA, CDR2 YSYEKL. The CDR3 loop reads CASSQASKDEQFF. The CDR3 nucleotides read TGCGCCAGCAGCCAGGCTAGCAAGGATGAGCAGTTCTTC.

The CDR3 DNA is TGTGCCAGCAGCTTAAGAGCGGGACCTTACAATGAGCAGTTCTTC. Translated, it gives CASSLRAGPYNEQFF. J is TRBJ2-1 and V is TRBV7-3; 7 positions agree with TRBD2. V dropped 1 base and J dropped 4; count of bases not matched to a gene: 4. Looked up from germline, CDR1 is SGHTA and CDR2 is FQGTGA. This CDR3 comprises 15 residues.

The CDR3 DNA is TGCGCCAGCAGTGGTATTAGCGGGAATGAAGAGACCCAGTACTTC. Translation: CASSGISGNEETQYF. The gene calls are TRBV10-2 and TRBJ2-5; 8 bases are shared with TRBD2. This CDR3 spans 15 amino acids. Germline assignment: CDR1 WSHSY and CDR2 SAAADI. V shed 4 bases and J 3 bases; nucleotides not matched to a gene: 7.

V usage is TRBV28 and J usage is TRBJ2-7; 9 positions agree with TRBD1. The CDR3 length is 13 residues. Trimming cost V 6 bases and J 4 bases; bases outside gene matches: 4. Germline values: CDR1 MDHEN, CDR2 SYDVKM. The CDR3 DNA reads as TGTGCCAGCAGGTCCGGGACAGGGTACGAGCAGTACTTC. Its protein is CASRSGTGYEQYF.